This TCR beta chain was found in a study of shared clonotypes between healthy human individuals. V dropped 2 bases and J dropped 0 bases, with 8 bases sitting between them. The V gene's germline CDR1 is GTSNPN and CDR2 SVGIG (reference sequence). The CDR3 extends over 14 amino acids. Profiling relied on immunoSEQ multiplex PCR, and the TCRdb table lists in-frame clones only, not all of them. The sample holds over a million clones, roughly 74% seen once. The J gene is TRBJ1-5, the V gene TRBV30; D might be TRBD1 (5 bases). The sequence derives from a young man in good health. Some clones in this sample may be carry-over from other donors' samples. The material sequenced was memory CD4+ T cells from PBMCs. Noted subset: CD45RA-negative fraction. In DNA, the CDR3 is TGTGCCTGGAGTCCCGGGACTAGCAATCAGCCCCAGCATTTT. It specifies CAWSPGTSNQPQHF.